These 23 T cell receptor beta chains originate from one sample sequenced in a study of blood T cell repertoires in COVID-19. Produced via immunoSEQ multiplex PCR; TCRdb's table is partial and in-frame only. The sample yields roughly 90,000 clones, 70% to 90% seen once. Sequencing was done on a sample of peripheral blood. These receptors came from a man aged 50-59 years with COVID-19, enrolled during active disease.

The chain has TRBV5-1 and TRBJ2-2; TRBD1 matches 7 bases. The J segment lost 4 bases and the V segment lost 6 bases, leaving 9 bases of the junction unmatched. This CDR3 has 15 amino acids. The V gene's germline CDR1 is SGHRS and CDR2 YFSETQ. Here the CDR3 DNA reads TGCGCCAGCACCCACAGGGGCGAATCCACCGGGGAGCTGTTTTTT. Amino acids: CASTHRGESTGELFF.

This sequence joins TRBV5-6 and TRBJ2-4; 9 nucleotides align to TRBD1. After removal of 4 bases from V and 7 bases from J, the junction contained 15 bases not matched to a gene. Per germline, CDR1 SGHDT and CDR2 YYEEEE. This CDR3 contains 17 residues. DNA of the CDR3: TGTGCCAGCAGCCACCTGCGGGACAGGGATAATTTGAACATTCAGTACTTC. This gives the protein CASSHLRDRDNLNIQYF.

V is TRBV6-4 and J is TRBJ2-1, with a tentative D call TRBD1 (5 bases). Trimming removed 5 bases from V and 7 bases from J, with 21 bases in between. The CDR3 has 16 amino acids. CDR1 and CDR2 from the germline V gene are MRHNA and SNTAGT. CDR3 residues: CASSHQGGSSGNEQFF. CDR3 nucleotides: TGTGCCAGCAGTCATCAGGGTGGTTCGAGTGGAAATGAGCAGTTCTTC.

The gene calls are TRBV2 and TRBJ1-5, with a weak D call TRBD1 (6 bases). Trimming took 4 bases from V and 6 from J, leaving 10 bases between them. The CDR3 length is 13 residues. Looked up from germline, CDR1 is SNHLY and CDR2 is FYNNEI. The CDR3 nucleotides are TGTGCCAGCAGTGCAGGGGAGGGTCAGCCCCAGCATTTT. Its translation: CASSAGEGQPQHF.

The chain recombines TRBV19 with TRBJ1-5; TRBD1 agrees at 7 bases. V trimming: 3 bases; J trimming: 4 bases; junction bases outside the gene matches: 6. The CDR3 extends over 15 amino acids. In germline, CDR1 is LNHDA, CDR2 SQIVND (reference sequence). This CDR3 reads CASSIGQASNQPQHF. DNA of the CDR3: TGTGCCAGTAGTATCGGACAGGCTTCTAATCAGCCCCAGCATTTT.

The chain links TRBV5-1 to TRBJ2-1, with TRBD2 as a possible D gene (7 bases). This CDR3 spans 13 amino acids. V lost 3 bases and J 9 bases, leaving 13 bases between the germline ends. Germline V gene sequence: CDR1 SGHRS, CDR2 YFSETQ. The CDR3 coding sequence is TGCGCCAGCAGCTCCGGGGAGGGGGGTGAGCAGTTCTTC. This codes for CASSSGEGGEQFF.

The chain has TRBV7-3 and TRBJ2-2; D unclear. The CDR3 covers 14 residues. Germline CDR1 is SGHTA and CDR2 is FQGTGA. Trimming removed 6 bases from V and 4 bases from J, with 12 bases in between. CDR3: CASRTGTGTGELFF. The CDR3 DNA sequence: TGTGCCAGCAGGACGGGTACGGGCACCGGGGAGCTGTTTTTT.

V and J are TRBV24-1 and TRBJ1-4; perhaps TRBD1 as D (5 bases). Germline CDR1 and CDR2: KGHDR and SFDVKD. V shed 9 bases and J shed 6 bases, with 10 bases lying between them. This CDR3 comprises 12 residues. The CDR3, as DNA: TGTGCCACCGCCGGGGGGGATGAAAAACTGTTTTTT. Translating it yields CATAGGDEKLFF.

This clone was counted once. This rearrangement joins TRBV12-3 or TRBV12-4 to TRBJ2-3; D is unresolved. The CDR3 sequence is 12 residues long. V was clipped by 5 bases and J by 6 bases, with 9 bases between them. The CDR3 here is CASSEETDTQYF. The CDR3 nucleotides read TGTGCCAGCAGTGAAGAGACTGATACGCAGTATTTT.

The chain employs TRBV30 and TRBJ2-2, with 8 nucleotides matching TRBD1. The V and J ends lost 0 bases and 4 bases, in that order; junction bases with no gene match: 7. Germline V lookup: CDR1 GTSNPN, CDR2 SVGIG (reference sequence). This CDR3 spans 16 amino acids. The CDR3 is CAWSVPSQGVTGELFF. In nucleotides, the CDR3 is TGTGCCTGGAGTGTACCTTCACAGGGGGTCACCGGGGAGCTGTTTTTT.

The V and J genes are TRBV9 and TRBJ1-2; unclear D gene. Trimming removed 4 bases from V and 4 bases from J, with 17 bases in between. In germline, CDR1 is SGDLS, CDR2 YYNGEE. This CDR3 has 15 amino acids. This CDR3 reads CASSPLSAGIYGYTF. As DNA, the CDR3 is TGTGCCAGCAGCCCCCTCTCCGCGGGGATCTATGGCTACACCTTC.

As for this clone: An end of the junction differs from the germline gene, which may be a read error. Other DNA variants within this sample encode the same CDR3. CDR3 DNA sequence: TGTGCCAGTAGTGTGGAGCGGGGCAATCAGCCCCAGCATTTT. Translation gives CASSVERGNQPQHF. V gene TRBV2 combines with J gene TRBJ1-5; D remains ambiguous. This CDR3 has 14 amino acids. Germline CDR1 SNHLY, CDR2 FYNNEI.

V is TRBV29-1 and J is TRBJ1-1; the D gene is possibly TRBD1 (5 bases). V gave up 0 bases and J gave up 5 bases, with 10 bases separating them. This CDR3 contains 13 residues. Germline CDR1 and CDR2: SQVTM and ANQGSEA. The CDR3 loop is CSVEEVRGTEAFF. The CDR3 bases are TGCAGCGTTGAAGAGGTTAGGGGAACTGAAGCTTTCTTT.

The V gene is TRBV7-9, the J gene TRBJ2-5; possibly TRBD1 for D (5 bases). This CDR3 comprises 13 residues. CDR1 is SEHNR and CDR2 is FQNEAQ in the germline V gene (reference sequence). Trimming shortened V by 5 bases and J by 0 bases, and 7 bases separated the two germline ends. CDR3 in DNA: TGTGCCAGCAGCGTGACAGACCAAGAGACCCAGTACTTC. Translated, it gives CASSVTDQETQYF.

The chain couples TRBV6-6 to TRBJ2-1; 9 bases line up with TRBD1. V dropped 5 bases and J dropped 14; count of bases not matched to a gene: 4. Germline CDR1 reads MNHNY; CDR2 reads SVGAGI (reference sequence). The CDR3 extends over 11 amino acids. The CDR3 reads CASSDRGWEFF. In nucleotides, the CDR3 is TGTGCCAGCAGTGACAGGGGGTGGGAGTTCTTC.

The chain recombines TRBV6-4 with TRBJ1-2; 9 positions agree with TRBD1. V dropped 4 bases and J dropped 8; count of bases not matched to a gene: 8. The V gene's germline CDR1 is MRHNA and CDR2 SNTAGT. CDR3 length: 14 residues. Here the CDR3 DNA reads TGTGCCAGCAGTGCCACCGGGACAGGGAGCGGCTACACCTTC. It encodes CASSATGTGSGYTF.

V and J are TRBV7-8 and TRBJ2-3; 8 bases fit TRBD2. Trimming cost V 1 base and J 2 bases; bases outside gene matches: 2. CDR1 is SGHVS, CDR2 FQNEAQ, per germline. The CDR3 totals 15 residues. The CDR3 reads CASSLGGGNTDTQYF. The CDR3 DNA sequence: TGTGCCAGCAGCTTAGGCGGGGGGAACACAGATACGCAGTATTTT.

J is TRBJ1-1 and V is TRBV2; D not resolved. The germline V gene encodes CDR1 SNHLY and CDR2 FYNNEI. The CDR3 length is 13 residues. The V and J ends lost 7 bases and 5 bases respectively, with 14 bases between them. The CDR3 DNA sequence: TGTGCCAGCATCGTTCGGGGAAGGACTGAAGCTTTCTTT. Its protein product is CASIVRGRTEAFF.

This chain uses TRBV6-6 with TRBJ2-5; 9 bases align to TRBD2. CDR3 length: 16 residues. CDR1 and CDR2 (germline): MNHNY, SVGAGI (reference sequence). V lost 3 bases, J lost 4 bases, and 9 bases stayed unmatched. This chain's CDR3 is CASSYELAGAGETQYF. The DNA for the CDR3 is TGTGCCAGCAGTTATGAGTTAGCGGGGGCAGGAGAGACCCAGTACTTC.

This chain joins TRBV21-1 and TRBJ1-6; TRBD1 is the table's D call and was not checked against the DNA. TRBV21-1 is reported as a pseudogene. CDR3 length: 18 amino acids. The CDR3 DNA is TGTGCCAGCCGTATGACAGGAACCGCGAGCTCCTATAATTCACCCCTCCACTTT. It specifies CASRMTGTASSYNSPLHF.

The chain links TRBV19 to TRBJ1-5; D unresolved. V was pared by 0 bases and J by 3 bases, with 9 bases between. Germline V gene data show CDR1 as LNHDA and CDR2 as SQIVND (reference sequence). CDR3 length: 15 residues. CDR3: CASSIDPRVNQPQHF. As DNA, the CDR3 is TGTGCCAGTAGTATAGATCCGAGGGTCAATCAGCCCCAGCATTTT.

CDR3 nucleotides: TGTGCCAGCAGCTGGGGGGGAGGCGGCTACACCTTC. This sequence encodes CASSWGGGGYTF. The chain has TRBV7-9 and TRBJ1-2; D may be TRBD1 (5 bases). This CDR3 comprises 12 residues. V lost 4 bases to trimming and J lost 8 bases, with 11 bases between them. In germline, CDR1 is SEHNR, CDR2 FQNEAQ (reference sequence).

CDR3 region: CASLGGSYGYTF. DNA of the CDR3: TGTGCCAGCTTAGGGGGAAGCTATGGCTACACCTTC. The V gene is TRBV12-3 or TRBV12-4, the J gene TRBJ1-2, with D tentatively TRBD1 (6 bases). This CDR3 has 12 amino acids. Trimming shortened V by 8 bases and J by 4 bases, and 11 bases separated the two germline ends.